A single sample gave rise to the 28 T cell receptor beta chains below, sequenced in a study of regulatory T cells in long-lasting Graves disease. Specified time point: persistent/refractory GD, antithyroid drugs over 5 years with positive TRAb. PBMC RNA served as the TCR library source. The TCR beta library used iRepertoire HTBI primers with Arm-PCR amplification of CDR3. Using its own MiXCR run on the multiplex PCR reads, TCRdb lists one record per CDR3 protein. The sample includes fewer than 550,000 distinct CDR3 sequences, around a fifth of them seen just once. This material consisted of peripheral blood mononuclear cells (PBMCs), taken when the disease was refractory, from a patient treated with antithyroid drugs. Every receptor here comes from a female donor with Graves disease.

CDR3: CASRHSLAGETQYF. The CDR3 DNA reads TGTGCCAGCAGACATAGTCTAGCGGGAGAGACCCAGTACTTC. The V and J genes are TRBV7-9 and TRBJ2-5; 8 nucleotides agree with TRBD2. This CDR3 region has 14 residues. Germline V gene data show CDR1 as SEHNR and CDR2 as FQNEAQ (reference sequence). Trimming took 6 bases from V and 4 from J; bases not matched to a gene: 7. The entire variable domain, with the rest obtained from reference TRBV7-9 and TRBJ2-5, is as follows: DTGVSQNPRHKITKRGQNVTFRCDPISEHNRLYWYRQTLGQGPEFLTYFQNEAQLEKSRLLSDRFSAERPKGSFSTLEIQRTEQGDSAMYLCASRHSLAGETQYFGPGTRLLVL.

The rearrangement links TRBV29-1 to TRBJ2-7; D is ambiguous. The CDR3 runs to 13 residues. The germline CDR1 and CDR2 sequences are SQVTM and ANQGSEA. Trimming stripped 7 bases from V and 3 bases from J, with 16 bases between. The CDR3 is CSAAVTADYEQYF. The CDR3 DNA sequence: TGCAGCGCCGCCGTCACAGCCGACTACGAGCAGTACTTC.

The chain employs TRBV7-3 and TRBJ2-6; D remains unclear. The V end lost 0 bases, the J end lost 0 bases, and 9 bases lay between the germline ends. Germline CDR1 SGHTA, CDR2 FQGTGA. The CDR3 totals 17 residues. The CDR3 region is CASSLTGPSSGANVLTF. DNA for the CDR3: TGTGCCAGCAGCTTAACAGGTCCGAGCTCTGGGGCCAACGTCCTGACTTTC.

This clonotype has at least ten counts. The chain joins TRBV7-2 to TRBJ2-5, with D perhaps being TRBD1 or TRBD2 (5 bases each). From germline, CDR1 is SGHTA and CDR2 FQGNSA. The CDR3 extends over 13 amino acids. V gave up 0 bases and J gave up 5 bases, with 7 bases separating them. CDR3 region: CASSLAREETQYF. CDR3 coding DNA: TGTGCCAGCAGCTTAGCCAGGGAGGAGACCCAGTACTTC.

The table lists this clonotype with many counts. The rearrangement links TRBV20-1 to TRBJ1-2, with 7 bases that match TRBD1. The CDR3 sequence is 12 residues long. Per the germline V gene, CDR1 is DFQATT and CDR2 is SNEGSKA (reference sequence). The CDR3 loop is CTAPDREAGYTF. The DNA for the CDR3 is TGCACCGCCCCCGACAGGGAGGCCGGCTACACCTTC.

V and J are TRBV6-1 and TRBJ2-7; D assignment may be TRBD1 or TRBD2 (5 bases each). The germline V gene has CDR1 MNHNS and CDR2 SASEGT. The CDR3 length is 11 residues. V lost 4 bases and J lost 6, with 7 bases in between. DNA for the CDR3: TGTGCCAGCAGTGGGGGACGCGAGCAGTACTTC. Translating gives CASSGGREQYF.

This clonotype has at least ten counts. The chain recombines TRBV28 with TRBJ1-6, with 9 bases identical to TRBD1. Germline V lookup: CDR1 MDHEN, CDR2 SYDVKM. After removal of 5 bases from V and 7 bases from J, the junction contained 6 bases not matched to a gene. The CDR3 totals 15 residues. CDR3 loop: CASSPRTGVNSPLHF. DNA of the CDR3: TGTGCCAGCAGTCCACGGACAGGGGTGAATTCACCCCTCCACTTT. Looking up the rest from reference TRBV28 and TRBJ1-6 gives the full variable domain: DVKVTQSSRYLVKRTGEKVFLECVQDMDHENMFWYRQDPGLGLRLIYFSYDVKMKEKGDIPEGYSVSREKKERFSLILESASTNQTSMYLCASSPRTGVNSPLHFGNGTRLTVT.

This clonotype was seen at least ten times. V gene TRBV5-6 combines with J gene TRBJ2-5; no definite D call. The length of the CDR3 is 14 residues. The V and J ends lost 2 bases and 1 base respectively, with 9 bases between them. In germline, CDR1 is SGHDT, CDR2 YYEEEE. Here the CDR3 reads CASSFGPTQETQYF. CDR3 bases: TGTGCCAGCAGCTTCGGACCAACCCAAGAGACCCAGTACTTC.

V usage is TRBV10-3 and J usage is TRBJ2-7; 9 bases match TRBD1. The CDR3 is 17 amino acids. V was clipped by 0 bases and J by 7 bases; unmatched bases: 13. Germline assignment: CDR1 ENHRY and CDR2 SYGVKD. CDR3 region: CAISESTLRDRDLEQYF. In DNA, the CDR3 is TGTGCCATCAGTGAGTCGACTCTTAGGGACAGGGATTTGGAGCAGTACTTC.

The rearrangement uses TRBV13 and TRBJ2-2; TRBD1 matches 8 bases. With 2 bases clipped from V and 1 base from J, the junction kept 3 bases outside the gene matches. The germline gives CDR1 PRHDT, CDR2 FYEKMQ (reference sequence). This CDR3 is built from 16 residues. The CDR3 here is CASSLSGTGNTGELFF. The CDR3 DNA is TGTGCCAGCAGCTTATCAGGGACAGGGAACACCGGGGAGCTGTTTTTT.

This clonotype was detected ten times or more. This CDR3 reads CARAGLNLPRGYTF. The CDR3 coding sequence is TGTGCCAGGGCAGGTCTAAACCTCCCCCGGGGCTACACCTTC. The chain links TRBV2 to TRBJ1-2; D remains ambiguous. Trimming shortened V by 9 bases and J by 8 bases, and 22 bases separated the two germline ends. Germline CDR1 and CDR2: SNHLY and FYNNEI. CDR3 length: 14 amino acids.

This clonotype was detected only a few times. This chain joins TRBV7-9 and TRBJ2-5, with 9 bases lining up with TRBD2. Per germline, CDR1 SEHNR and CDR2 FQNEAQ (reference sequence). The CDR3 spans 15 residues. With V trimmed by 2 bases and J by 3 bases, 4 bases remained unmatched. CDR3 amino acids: CASSLRLAEKETQYF. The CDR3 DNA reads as TGTGCCAGCAGCTTACGACTAGCGGAGAAAGAGACCCAGTACTTC.

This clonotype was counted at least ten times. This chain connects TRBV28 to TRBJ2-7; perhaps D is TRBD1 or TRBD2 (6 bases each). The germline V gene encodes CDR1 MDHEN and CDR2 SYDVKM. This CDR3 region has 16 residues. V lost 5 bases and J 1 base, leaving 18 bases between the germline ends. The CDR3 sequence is CASSGTGRTDSYEQYF. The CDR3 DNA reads TGTGCCAGCAGTGGAACGGGGAGGACAGATTCCTACGAGCAGTACTTC.

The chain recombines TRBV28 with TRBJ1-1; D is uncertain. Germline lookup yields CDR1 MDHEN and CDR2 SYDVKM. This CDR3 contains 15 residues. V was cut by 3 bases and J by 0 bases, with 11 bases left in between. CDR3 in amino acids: CASSFHADLNTEAFF. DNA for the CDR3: TGTGCCAGCAGTTTCCACGCGGACCTGAACACTGAAGCTTTCTTT.

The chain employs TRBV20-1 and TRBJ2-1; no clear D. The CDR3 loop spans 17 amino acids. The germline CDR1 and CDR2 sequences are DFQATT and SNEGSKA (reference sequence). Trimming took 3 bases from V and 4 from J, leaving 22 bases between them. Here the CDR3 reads CSASANLVNAPYNEQFF. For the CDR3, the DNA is TGCAGTGCTAGCGCTAACCTGGTGAACGCTCCGTACAATGAGCAGTTCTTC.

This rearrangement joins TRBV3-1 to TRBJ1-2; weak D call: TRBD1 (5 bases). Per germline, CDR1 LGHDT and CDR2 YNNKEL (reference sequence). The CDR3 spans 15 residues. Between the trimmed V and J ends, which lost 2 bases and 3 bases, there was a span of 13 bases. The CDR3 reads CASSQNTRAYYGYTF. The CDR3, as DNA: TGTGCCAGCAGCCAAAATACCAGGGCCTACTATGGCTACACCTTC.

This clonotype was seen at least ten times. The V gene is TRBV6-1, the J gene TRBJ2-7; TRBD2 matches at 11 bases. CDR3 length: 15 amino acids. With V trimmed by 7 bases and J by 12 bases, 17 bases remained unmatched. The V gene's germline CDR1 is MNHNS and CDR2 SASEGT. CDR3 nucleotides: TGTGCCAGCAAGGGCCCGGGACTAGCGGACTTATTGCCGTACTTC. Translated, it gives CASKGPGLADLLPYF.

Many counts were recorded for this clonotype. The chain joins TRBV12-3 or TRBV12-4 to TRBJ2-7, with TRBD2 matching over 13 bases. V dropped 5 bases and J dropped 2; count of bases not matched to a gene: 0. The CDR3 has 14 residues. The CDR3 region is CASSTSGGAYEQYF. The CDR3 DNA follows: TGTGCCAGCAGTACTAGCGGGGGGGCCTACGAGCAGTACTTC.

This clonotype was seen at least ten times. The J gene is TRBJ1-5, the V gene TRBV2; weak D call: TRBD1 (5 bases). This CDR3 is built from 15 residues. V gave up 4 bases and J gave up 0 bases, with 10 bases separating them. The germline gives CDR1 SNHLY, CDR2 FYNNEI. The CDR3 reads CASSVGDYSNQPQHF. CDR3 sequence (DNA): TGTGCCAGCAGTGTCGGGGACTATAGCAATCAGCCCCAGCATTTT.

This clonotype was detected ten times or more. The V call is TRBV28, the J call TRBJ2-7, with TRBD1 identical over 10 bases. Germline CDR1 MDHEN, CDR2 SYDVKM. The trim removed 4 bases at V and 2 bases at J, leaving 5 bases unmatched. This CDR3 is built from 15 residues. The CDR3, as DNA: TGTGCCAGCAGTTCGGGACAGGGGCCCGCCTACGAGCAGTACTTC. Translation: CASSSGQGPAYEQYF.

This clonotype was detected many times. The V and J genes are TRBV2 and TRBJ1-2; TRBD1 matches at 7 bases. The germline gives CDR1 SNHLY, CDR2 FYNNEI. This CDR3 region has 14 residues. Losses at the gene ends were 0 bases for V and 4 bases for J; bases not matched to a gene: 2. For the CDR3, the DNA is TGTGCCAGCAGTGAAGCGGGGGACAGCTATGGCTACACCTTC. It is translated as CASSEAGDSYGYTF.

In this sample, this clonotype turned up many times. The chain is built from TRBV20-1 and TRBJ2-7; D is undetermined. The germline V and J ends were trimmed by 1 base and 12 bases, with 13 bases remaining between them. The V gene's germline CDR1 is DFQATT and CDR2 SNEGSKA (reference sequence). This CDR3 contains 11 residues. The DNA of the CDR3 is TGCAGTGCTAGAGCCCCTAGAGATCTGTACTTC. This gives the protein CSARAPRDLYF.

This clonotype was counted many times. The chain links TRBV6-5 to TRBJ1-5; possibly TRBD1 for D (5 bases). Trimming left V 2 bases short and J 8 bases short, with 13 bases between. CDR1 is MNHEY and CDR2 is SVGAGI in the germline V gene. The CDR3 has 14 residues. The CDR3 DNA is TGTGCCAGCAGTTACCTTGGGGGGGGTAAGCCCCAGCATTTT. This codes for CASSYLGGGKPQHF.

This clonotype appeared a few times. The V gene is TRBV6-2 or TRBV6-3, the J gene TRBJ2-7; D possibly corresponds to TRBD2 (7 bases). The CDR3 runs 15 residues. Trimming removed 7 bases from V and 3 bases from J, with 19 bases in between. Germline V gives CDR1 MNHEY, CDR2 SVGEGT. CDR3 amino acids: CASIPRGGSSYEQYF. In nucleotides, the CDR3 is TGTGCCAGCATCCCACGCGGGGGCTCCAGCTACGAGCAGTACTTC.

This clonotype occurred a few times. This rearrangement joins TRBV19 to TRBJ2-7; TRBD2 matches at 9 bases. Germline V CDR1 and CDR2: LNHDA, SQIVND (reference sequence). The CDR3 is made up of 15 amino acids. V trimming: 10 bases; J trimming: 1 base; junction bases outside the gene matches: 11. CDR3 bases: TGTGCCACCGCTAAACTAGCGGGCCAATCCTACGAGCAGTACTTC. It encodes CATAKLAGQSYEQYF.

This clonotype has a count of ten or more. CDR3 region: CSVPLAGLQETQYF. For the CDR3, the DNA is TGCAGCGTGCCCCTAGCGGGATTACAAGAGACCCAGTACTTC. This sequence joins TRBV29-1 and TRBJ2-5, with 9 nucleotides matching TRBD2. This CDR3 is built from 14 residues. Trimming took 6 bases from V and 2 from J; bases not matched to a gene: 7. Germline V gene sequence: CDR1 SQVTM, CDR2 ANQGSEA.

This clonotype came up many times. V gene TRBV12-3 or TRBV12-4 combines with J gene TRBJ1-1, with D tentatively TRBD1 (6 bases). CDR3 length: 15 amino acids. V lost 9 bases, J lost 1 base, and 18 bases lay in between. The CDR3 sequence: CASQRRGWGNTEAFF. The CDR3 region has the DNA TGTGCCAGTCAACGAAGGGGGTGGGGGAACACTGAAGCTTTCTTT.

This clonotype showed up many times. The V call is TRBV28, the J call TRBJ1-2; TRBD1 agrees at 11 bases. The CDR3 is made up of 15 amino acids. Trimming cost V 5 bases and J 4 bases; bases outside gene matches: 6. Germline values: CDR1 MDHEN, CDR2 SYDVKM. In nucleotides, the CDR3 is TGTGCCAGCAGTCCCCCGGGACAGGGGGTCTATGGCTACACCTTC. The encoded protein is CASSPPGQGVYGYTF.